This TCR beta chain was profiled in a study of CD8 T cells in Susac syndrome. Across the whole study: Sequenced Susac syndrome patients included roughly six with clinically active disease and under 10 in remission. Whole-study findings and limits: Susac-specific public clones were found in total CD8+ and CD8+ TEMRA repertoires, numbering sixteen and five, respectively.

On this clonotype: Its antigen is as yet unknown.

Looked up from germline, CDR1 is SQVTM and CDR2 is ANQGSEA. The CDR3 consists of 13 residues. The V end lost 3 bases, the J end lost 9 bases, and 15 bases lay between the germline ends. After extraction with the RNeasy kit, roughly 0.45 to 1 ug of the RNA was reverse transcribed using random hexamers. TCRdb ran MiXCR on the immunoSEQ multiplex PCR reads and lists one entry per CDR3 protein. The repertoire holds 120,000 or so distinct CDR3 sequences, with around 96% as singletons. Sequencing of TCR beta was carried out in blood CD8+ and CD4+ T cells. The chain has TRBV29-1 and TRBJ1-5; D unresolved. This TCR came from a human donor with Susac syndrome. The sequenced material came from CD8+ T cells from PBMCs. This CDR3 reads CSVENLLDGPQHF. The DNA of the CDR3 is TGCAGCGTTGAGAACCTCCTTGATGGGCCCCAGCATTTT.